This TCR beta chain is drawn from a study of blood T cell repertoires in COVID-19. Study in general: Sites across the United States, Italy and Spain contributed samples from acute and convalescent COVID-19.

The V and J ends lost 5 bases and 9 bases respectively, with 11 bases between them. The CDR3 loop spans 13 amino acids. Assay used: immunoSEQ multiplex PCR; TCRdb lists only in-frame clones, some missing. The sample yields some 170,000 clones, approximately 80% seen once. The sequence came from a woman between 40 and 50 years old with COVID-19, enrolled during active disease. The rearrangement joins TRBV12-3 or TRBV12-4 to TRBJ1-6; possibly TRBD1 for D (5 bases). Specimen: peripheral blood. In DNA, the CDR3 is TGTGCCAGCAGTGGGGGGGGTATTTCACCCCTCCACTTT. It is translated as CASSGGGISPLHF.